Following are 10 T cell receptor beta chains from one sample sequenced in a study of PD-1 blockade in classical Hodgkin lymphoma. After autologous stem cell transplantation all patients relapsed, and prior brentuximab vedotin exposure differed between cohorts. Sequenced by immunoSEQ multiplex PCR; TCRdb stores in-frame clones only, minus some. The table includes around 91,000 clones, around nine tenths detected once. The sequenced sample was peripheral blood mononuclear cells (PBMCs), obtained at baseline. All receptors derive from a human donor with classical Hodgkin lymphoma.

V gene TRBV2 combines with J gene TRBJ1-5; D may be TRBD1 (6 bases). Germline V CDR1 and CDR2: SNHLY, FYNNEI. This CDR3 is 14 amino acids long. Trimming took off 6 bases at V and 0 bases at J, with 9 bases between the two ends. CDR3 nucleotide sequence: TGTGCCAGCAGGGACAGCCATAGCAATCAGCCCCAGCATTTT. Its translation: CASRDSHSNQPQHF.

This chain joins TRBV27 and TRBJ2-1, with TRBD1 matching over 7 bases. J lost 5 bases, V lost 3 bases, and 1 base had no gene match. There are 13 residues in the CDR3. Germline V gene data show CDR1 as MNHEY and CDR2 as SMNVEV (reference sequence). The CDR3 coding sequence is TGTGCCAGCAGTTTTAGGGGGCACAATGAGCAGTTCTTC. It yields the protein CASSFRGHNEQFF.

The CDR3: CASSFRTGGSYNEQFF. The CDR3 coding sequence is TGTGCCAGCAGTTTCCGGACAGGGGGATCCTACAATGAGCAGTTCTTC. The chain joins TRBV27 to TRBJ2-1, with 10 bases identical to TRBD1. The CDR3 extends over 16 amino acids. With 3 bases clipped from V and 1 base from J, the junction kept 3 bases outside the gene matches. The germline V gene has CDR1 MNHEY and CDR2 SMNVEV (reference sequence).

The chain links TRBV2 to TRBJ1-2; 9 nucleotides match TRBD1. The V gene end was trimmed by 4 bases and the J gene end by 6 bases; junction bases not matched to a gene: 9. The CDR3 is made up of 15 amino acids. CDR1 SNHLY and CDR2 FYNNEI come from the germline V gene. For the CDR3, the DNA is TGTGCCAGCAGTGCCACAAAAACAGGGGGCGATGGCTACACCTTC. Residues: CASSATKTGGDGYTF.

This chain connects TRBV11-2 to TRBJ2-1; D may be TRBD1 or TRBD2 (5 bases each). This CDR3 spans 15 amino acids. Germline V lookup: CDR1 SGHAT, CDR2 FQNNGV. V was clipped by 5 bases and J by 8 bases, with 19 bases between them. This CDR3 reads CASSPRWGTDDEQFF. Written as DNA, the CDR3 is TGTGCCAGCAGCCCAAGATGGGGGACCGACGATGAGCAGTTCTTC.

The chain employs TRBV28 and TRBJ2-2; no firm D call. Between the trimmed V and J ends, which lost 11 bases and 1 base, there was a span of 14 bases. CDR1 is MDHEN, CDR2 SYDVKM, per germline. The CDR3 consists of 14 residues. The CDR3 loop is CASDGGRNTGELFF. The CDR3 DNA sequence: TGTGCCTCCGATGGTGGCCGGAACACCGGGGAGCTGTTTTTT.

CDR3 in amino acids: CASMSGDSTYEQYF. CDR3 bases: TGTGCCAGCATGAGTGGGGACTCGACCTACGAGCAGTACTTC. The chain is built from TRBV6-1 and TRBJ2-7; D might be TRBD2 (6 bases). Trimming took 7 bases from V and 2 from J, leaving 15 bases between them. The CDR3 runs to 14 residues. The V gene's germline CDR1 is MNHNS and CDR2 SASEGT.

The chain carries TRBV10-2 and TRBJ1-4; D may be TRBD1 (6 bases). This CDR3 comprises 15 residues. Trimming left V 3 bases short and J 5 bases short, with 13 bases between. Germline V gene data show CDR1 as WSHSY and CDR2 as SAAADI. The CDR3 sequence is CASSDSRGQNEKLFF. The DNA for the CDR3 is TGCGCCAGCAGTGATAGTAGGGGACAAAATGAAAAACTGTTTTTT.

The rearrangement joins TRBV7-6 to TRBJ2-5; weak D call: TRBD1 (6 bases). The germline V and J ends were trimmed by 1 base and 5 bases, with 11 bases remaining between them. The CDR3 totals 14 residues. Per the germline V gene, CDR1 is SGHVS and CDR2 is FNYEAQ. In DNA, the CDR3 is TGTGCCAGCAGCTTAGAGGGGGACCTGGAGACCCAGTACTTC. It is translated as CASSLEGDLETQYF.

V usage is TRBV28 and J usage is TRBJ2-2; 9 bases are shared with TRBD2. V was pared by 8 bases and J by 5 bases, with 9 bases of the junction left unmatched. Germline V gene lookup returns CDR1 MDHEN and CDR2 SYDVKM. The CDR3 totals 15 residues. The CDR3 sequence: CASCLTSGKTGELFF. CDR3 nucleotide sequence: TGTGCCAGCTGCCTGACTAGCGGAAAGACCGGGGAGCTGTTTTTT.